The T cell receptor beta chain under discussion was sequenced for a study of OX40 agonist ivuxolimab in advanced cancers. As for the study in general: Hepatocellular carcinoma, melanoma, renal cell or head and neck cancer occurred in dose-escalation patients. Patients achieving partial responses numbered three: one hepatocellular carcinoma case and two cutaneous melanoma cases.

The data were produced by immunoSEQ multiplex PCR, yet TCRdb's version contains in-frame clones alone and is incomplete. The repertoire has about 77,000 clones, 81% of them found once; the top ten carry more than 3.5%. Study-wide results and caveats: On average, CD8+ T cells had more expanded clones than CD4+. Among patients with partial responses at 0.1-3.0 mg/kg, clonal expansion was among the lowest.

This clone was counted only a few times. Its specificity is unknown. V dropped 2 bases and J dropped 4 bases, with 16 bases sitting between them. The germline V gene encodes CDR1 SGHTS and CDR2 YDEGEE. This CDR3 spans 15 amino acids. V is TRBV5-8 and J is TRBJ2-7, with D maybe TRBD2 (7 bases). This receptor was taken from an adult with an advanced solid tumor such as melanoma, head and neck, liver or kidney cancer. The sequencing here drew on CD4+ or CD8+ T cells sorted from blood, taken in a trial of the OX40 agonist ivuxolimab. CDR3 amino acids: CASSFHGGQGYEQYF. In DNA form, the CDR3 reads TGTGCCAGCAGCTTCCACGGGGGGCAAGGGTACGAGCAGTACTTC.